This T cell receptor beta chain was profiled in a study of cytomegalovirus exposure and HLA in healthy donors. Turning to the study itself: As released early, the data held about 85 million unique TCRs from HLA-typed donors. Study results and limitations: Later work found that TCR association rates differed between HLA loci; DRB1 had the most and HLA-C the fewest.

Regarding donors, all were healthy bone marrow donors. Comment on this clone: Its antigen is as yet unknown.

The PCR contained 60 Vbeta and 13 Jbeta primers. The method was immunoSEQ multiplex PCR; TCRdb's version includes in-frame clones alone and lacks a portion of them. In the table there are roughly 230,000 clones, about 90% of which are singletons. Sequenced material: PBMCs. The TCR comes from a girl aged 2 to 9 in good health and CMV-seronegative.

In DNA form, the CDR3 reads TGCGCCAGCAGCTTGGCCACCGGACAGCTCTATGAAGCTTTCTTT. As protein: CASSLATGQLYEAFF. The J gene is TRBJ1-1, the V gene TRBV5-1; TRBD1 might be the D (6 bases). The CDR3 loop spans 15 amino acids. The ends were cut back, 0 bases at V and 7 bases at J, with 16 bases in the middle. Germline V gene lookup returns CDR1 SGHRS and CDR2 YFSETQ.